This is a list of T cell receptor beta chains from one sample in a study of blood T cell repertoires in COVID-19. The assay was immunoSEQ multiplex PCR, and TCRdb's table has in-frame clones only and misses some. The profile shows about 92,000 clones, 70% to 85% of them singletons. The sample comprised peripheral blood. Receptors were obtained from a human donor in a cohort sampled during active COVID-19. The CDR3 runs from the conserved cysteine through the conserved F or W. A D gene is named only where the DNA matches it firmly. Only part of the rows carry a size: once, few, many, or a class if the clone is expanded.

DNA	CDR3	V	size	D	J
TGTGCCAGCAGCCTTTTCGGCGGGCCTCCTAGCACAGATACGCAGTATTTT	CASSLFGGPPSTDTQYF	TRBV7-2	few	-	TRBJ2-3
TGTGCCAGCAGCAAATGGTCACAGGAGTCGTACCAAGAGACCCAGTACTTC	CASSKWSQESYQETQYF	TRBV21-1	-	-	TRBJ2-5
TGTGCCAGCAGTATGGAGTCCTACAATGAGCAGTTCTTC	CASSMESYNEQFF	TRBV6-5	-	-	TRBJ2-1
TGTGCCAGCAGCCACAGCGGACAGGGAATGGGTTCCGACAACACCGGGGAGCTGTTTTTT	CASSHSGQGMGSDNTGELFF	TRBV4-2	-	TRBD1	TRBJ2-2
TGTACCTGGAACCCGTGGGGGACTGATGAAAAACTGTTTTTT	CTWNPWGTDEKLFF	TRBV30	-	-	TRBJ1-4
TGTGCCAGTAACTCACCAGGGTTGGGGGGCTACACCTTC	CASNSPGLGGYTF	TRBV19	-	-	TRBJ1-2
TGCGCCAGCAGCTTGAGGCAGGGGGCAGATACGCAGTATTTT	CASSLRQGADTQYF	TRBV5-1	-	TRBD1	TRBJ2-3
TGTGCCAGCAGGAGCGGACGGAACACCGGGGAGCTGTTTTTT	CASRSGRNTGELFF	TRBV5-6	-	-	TRBJ2-2
TGTGCCTGGAGTCGTGACAGGGGGCCTGAAAAACTGTTTTTT	CAWSRDRGPEKLFF	TRBV30	-	TRBD1	TRBJ1-4
TGCGCCAGCAGCCAAGATATGGGACAGACGAACACCGGGGAGCTGTTTTTT	CASSQDMGQTNTGELFF	TRBV4-3	-	TRBD1	TRBJ2-2
TGTGCCAGCAGCCAGGACTTCGGGGAGCTGTTTTTT	CASSQDFGELFF	TRBV3-1/TRBV3-2	-	-	TRBJ2-2
TGCGCCAGCAGCTTACTTAACCCGGTGGAGACTGAAGCTTTCTTT	CASSLLNPVETEAFF	TRBV5-1	-	-	TRBJ1-1
TGCGCCAGCAGCGGCGGGACAGGGGGCCCGGACGAGCAGTACTTC	CASSGGTGGPDEQYF	TRBV5-1	-	TRBD1	TRBJ2-7
TGTGCCAGCAGCTTCGGGACAGGCTCTGGAAACACCATATATTTT	CASSFGTGSGNTIYF	TRBV7-3	-	TRBD1	TRBJ1-3